Listed below are T cell receptor beta chains from one sample, sequenced in a study of naive and memory T cell subsets. One entry per CDR3 protein results from TCRdb running MiXCR on the UMI-ligation and nested PCR reads. This table has 100,000 or so distinct CDR3 sequences, 7% to 8% appearing once. Sample: central memory CD4+ T cells from blood. The receptors were sampled from a human donor in good health. CDR3s include the opening cysteine and the closing phenylalanine or tryptophan. A D gene is named only where the DNA matches it firmly. Rows may omit the clone size; those that give it use once, few, many or a size class.

NA TRBD1 TRBJ1-2 TRBV6-2/TRBV6-3 TGTGCCAGCAGGGCACCGGGACAGGGGGCTTATGGCTACACCTTC CASRAPGQGAYGYTF
NA TRBD1 TRBJ2-7 TRBV6-2/TRBV6-3 TGTGCCAGCAGTCCGCGCTATACCGGGACAGTTAAGTACGAGCAGTACTTC CASSPRYTGTVKYEQYF
many TRBD2 TRBJ2-7 TRBV10-2 TGCGCCAGCAGAGCGGGACTAGCGGGGCTCTACGAGCAGTACTTC CASRAGLAGLYEQYF
few NA TRBJ1-3 TRBV5-5 TGTGCCAGCAGCCCAGGACTGAACGAGGTTGGAAACACCATATATTTT CASSPGLNEVGNTIYF
NA TRBD1 TRBJ2-7 TRBV7-2 TGTGCCAGCAGCTCATGGACAGGGGGACAGGAGCAGTACTTC CASSSWTGGQEQYF
NA NA TRBJ1-4 TRBV4-2 TGTGCCAGCAGCGCGGGGGGGGATGAAAAACTGTTTTTT CASSAGGDEKLFF
many NA TRBJ1-2 TRBV4-3 TGCGCCAGCAGCCAAGATTCGGGAGGCTATGGCTACACCTTC CASSQDSGGYGYTF
many NA TRBJ2-1 TRBV11-1 TGTGCCAGTTCCCAGGGGCCAACCTACAATGAGCAGTTCTTC CASSQGPTYNEQFF
many TRBD1 TRBJ1-5 TRBV12-3/TRBV12-4 TGTGCCAGCAGTACGACAGGGGGCCATCAGCCCCAGCATTTT CASSTTGGHQPQHF
many NA TRBJ1-3 TRBV20-1 TGCAGTGCTAGAGATCCGGGACTAGGGGGAAACACCATATATTTT CSARDPGLGGNTIYF
few NA TRBJ1-3 TRBV3-1 TGTGCCAGCAGCCAAGATAACACCATCCGAACCATATATTTT CASSQDNTIRTIYF
many NA TRBJ2-6 TRBV7-2 TGTGCCAGCAGCGCAGGGCCGTGGGTTTCTTCTGGGGCCAACGTCCTGACTTTC CASSAGPWVSSGANVLTF
many TRBD1 TRBJ1-4 TRBV7-2 TGTGCCAGCAGCTTGGACAGGGCTAATGAAAAACTGTTTTTT CASSLDRANEKLFF
few TRBD1 TRBJ1-6 TRBV6-2/TRBV6-3 TGTGCCAGCAGTTACGCCCGACAGGGACAAAATTCACCCCTCCACTTT CASSYARQGQNSPLHF
NA TRBD1 TRBJ2-5 TRBV29-1 TGCAGCGCTGGACAGGGTGGGGAGACCCAGTACTTC CSAGQGGETQYF
many NA TRBJ2-7 TRBV7-2 TGTGCCAGCAGCCCCGCTCTTTCCGGCTTCTACGAGCAGTACTTC CASSPALSGFYEQYF
few NA TRBJ2-1 TRBV24-1 TGTGCCACCAGTGATCCCGGGACTCCTAACAATGAGCAGTTCTTC CATSDPGTPNNEQFF
many TRBD2 TRBJ2-3 TRBV13 TGTGCCAGCAGCGCCTGGATAGCGGGAGGGCGAAATACGCAGTATTTT CASSAWIAGGRNTQYF
few NA TRBJ1-4 TRBV29-1 TGCAGCGCCCCGGACAAGGGCAATGAAAAACTGTTTTTT CSAPDKGNEKLFF
few NA TRBJ2-7 TRBV10-2 TGCGCCAGCAGTGAGGGGGGGATATCCTACGAGCAGTACTTC CASSEGGISYEQYF
many NA TRBJ1-5 TRBV12-3/TRBV12-4 TGTGCCAGCAGTTTGACGTATGGCAATCAGCCCCAGCATTTT CASSLTYGNQPQHF
many TRBD2 TRBJ2-7 TRBV7-2 TGTGCCAGCAGCTTAGCTAGAGCGGGAGGAAAGGGGCAGTACTTC CASSLARAGGKGQYF
many NA TRBJ2-5 TRBV5-1 TGCGCCAGCTCCCAAGGGGATCGCCCAGAGACCCAGTACTTC CASSQGDRPETQYF
NA NA TRBJ2-5 TRBV5-6 TGTGCCAGCAGCCGGGACACGAAACGGGAGACCCAGTACTTC CASSRDTKRETQYF
few NA TRBJ2-1 TRBV2 TGTGCCAGCAGTGAATCTGGAGACCGGGGGTGCTTC CASSESGDRGCF
few NA TRBJ2-2 TRBV7-2 TGTGCCAGCCCCCCCGGGACACTATACACCGGGGAGCTGTTTTTT CASPPGTLYTGELFF
many TRBD1 TRBJ2-5 TRBV6-5 TGTGCCAGCACCCGGGACAGAGCAAGAAAAGAGACCCAGTACTTC CASTRDRARKETQYF
many TRBD1 TRBJ1-2 TRBV5-1 TGCGCCAGCAGCCGGGGGACAGGGGGCAGCTATGGCTACACCTTC CASSRGTGGSYGYTF
few TRBD2 TRBJ2-2 TRBV20-1 TGCAGTGCCGAGGTAGCGGGAGGTACCGGGGAGCTGTTTTTT CSAEVAGGTGELFF
many NA TRBJ1-5 TRBV6-6 TGTGCCAGCAGTTCCCCCCGTGATCAGCCCCAGCATTTT CASSSPRDQPQHF
many NA TRBJ1-2 TRBV14 TGTGCCAGCAGCCAAGATCCCTGGCCGGCCTATGGCTACACCTTC CASSQDPWPAYGYTF
many NA TRBJ1-1 TRBV29-1 TGCAGCGTGGGGGGTTACACTGAAGCTTTCTTT CSVGGYTEAFF
many NA TRBJ1-2 TRBV30 TGTGCCTGGAGCAACCCCGGGGGCAATGGCTACACCTTC CAWSNPGGNGYTF
many NA TRBJ1-2 TRBV29-1 TGCAGCGTTGTGCCACGGGGGGCTAACTATGGCTACACCTTC CSVVPRGANYGYTF
many NA TRBJ1-2 TRBV29-1 TGCAGCGTTGAACAGGGAAATGGCTACACCTTC CSVEQGNGYTF
NA NA TRBJ2-4 TRBV4-3 TGCGCCAGCAGCCAAGATTTAGCCAAAAACATTCAGTACTTC CASSQDLAKNIQYF
NA TRBD2 TRBJ2-3 TRBV7-3 TGTGCCAGCAGCTTGGTAGCGGGGCGAGGAGATACGCAGTATTTT CASSLVAGRGDTQYF
NA NA TRBJ2-1 TRBV7-7 TGTGCTAGCAGCTTAGACCACAGGGAATACAATGAGCAGTTCTTC CASSLDHREYNEQFF
NA NA TRBJ2-7 TRBV11-2 TGTGCCAGCAGCTCCAACGGAGGGCCTAGAGACGAGCAGTACTTC CASSSNGGPRDEQYF
few NA TRBJ2-1 TRBV5-6 TGTGCCAGCAGCCAACTAGGGGCTTTGGATGAGCAGTTCTTC CASSQLGALDEQFF
NA NA TRBJ1-2 TRBV28 TGTGCCAGCAGTTTACTTAACTATGGCTACACCTTC CASSLLNYGYTF